The TCR beta chain under discussion was sequenced for a study of cytomegalovirus exposure and HLA in healthy donors. Germline V CDR1 and CDR2: MDHEN, SYDVKM. The trim removed 5 bases at V and 3 bases at J, leaving 13 bases unmatched. The CDR3 extends over 17 amino acids. Both 60 Vbeta primers and 13 Jbeta primers went into the PCR. The assay was immunoSEQ multiplex PCR, and TCRdb's table has in-frame clones only and misses some. The table shows approximately 150,000 clones, with roughly 76% occurring only once. This TCR was recovered from a woman between 25 and 40 years old in good health and CMV-seronegative. Input material: PBMCs. The V and J genes are TRBV28 and TRBJ1-1; TRBD1 matches 9 bases. This CDR3 is CASSPPGTGRRHTEAFF. In DNA form, the CDR3 reads TGTGCCAGCAGTCCACCCGGGACAGGGAGACGACACACTGAAGCTTTCTTT.